Included here is one T cell receptor beta chain sequence, with context. TCRdb's table, derived via immunoSEQ multiplex PCR, lists solely in-frame clones and lacks some. The sample has some 100,000 clones, about 91% seen once. This entry belongs to a study of blood T cell repertoires in COVID-19. Background on the study: The samples span acute and convalescent COVID-19 from the United States, Italy and Spain. PBMCs, B-cell-depleted T cells, or T cells provided the cDNA or gDNA that made up the material.

V shed 4 bases and J shed 3 bases, with 24 bases lying between them. The CDR3 length is 18 residues. Per the germline V gene, CDR1 is MDHEN and CDR2 is SYDVKM. The source of this sequence is a woman aged 80 or over with active COVID-19. The source material was peripheral blood. The chain has TRBV28 and TRBJ1-2; D is possibly TRBD1 (6 bases). The CDR3 reads CASSSIKYSGQSDYGYTF. The CDR3 DNA reads as TGTGCCAGCAGTTCGATTAAGTACTCCGGACAGTCAGACTATGGCTACACCTTC.